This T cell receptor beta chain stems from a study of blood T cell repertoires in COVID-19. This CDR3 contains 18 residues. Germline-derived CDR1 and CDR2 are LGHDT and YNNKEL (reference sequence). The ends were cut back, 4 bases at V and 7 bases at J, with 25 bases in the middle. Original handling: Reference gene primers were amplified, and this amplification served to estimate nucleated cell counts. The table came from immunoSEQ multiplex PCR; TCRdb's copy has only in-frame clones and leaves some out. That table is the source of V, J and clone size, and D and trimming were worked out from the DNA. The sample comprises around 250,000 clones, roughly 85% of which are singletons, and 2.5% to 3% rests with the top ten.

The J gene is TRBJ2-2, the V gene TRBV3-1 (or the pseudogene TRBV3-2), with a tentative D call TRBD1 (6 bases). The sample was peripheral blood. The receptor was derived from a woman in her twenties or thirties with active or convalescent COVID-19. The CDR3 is CASSLGAGDLSLYGELFF. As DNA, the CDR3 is TGTGCCAGCAGCCTCGGCGCAGGGGACCTCTCGCTGTACGGGGAGCTGTTTTTT.